Listed below are T cell receptor beta chains from one sample, sequenced in a study of CD8 T cells in ankylosing spondylitis. In TCRdb, the 5' RACE reads were re-called with MiXCR into one record per CDR3 protein. The sample includes fewer than 250,000 distinct CDR3 sequences, over 9.5% of them seen just once. What was sequenced was blood, either unsorted or a sorted T cell fraction (not recorded which). These receptor sequences come from a male donor with ankylosing spondylitis or in good health (not recorded which). Both conserved end residues are trimmed from each CDR3. The order of the fields is J gene, V gene, CDR3 protein.

J: TRBJ1-2; V: TRBV5-6; CDR3: ASSSWPSNYGYT
J: TRBJ2-2; V: TRBV6-1; CDR3: ASSSTHEGAGELF
J: TRBJ1-1; V: TRBV5-1; CDR3: ASSLDGLNTEAF
J: TRBJ2-5; V: TRBV7-7; CDR3: ASSLTGGGETQY
J: TRBJ2-1; V: TRBV7-2; CDR3: ASSLAGQGNDEQF
J: TRBJ2-7; V: TRBV15; CDR3: ATSTLAGGYYEQY
J: TRBJ2-1; V: TRBV18; CDR3: ASSPEGRDEQF
J: TRBJ2-2; V: TRBV11-2; CDR3: ASSLALHLISGPGELF
J: TRBJ2-3; V: TRBV20-1; CDR3: SAPKAAITDTQY
J: TRBJ2-3; V: TRBV6-5; CDR3: ASSESRTGGTDTQY
J: TRBJ2-2; V: TRBV6-5; CDR3: ASSYSRGSGELF
J: TRBJ2-5; V: TRBV3-1; CDR3: ASAMRIGLFRTQY
J: TRBJ1-6; V: TRBV27; CDR3: ASSLLSGTGAGSPLH
J: TRBJ2-3; V: TRBV27; CDR3: ASSLSRTGGIPDTQY
J: TRBJ1-1; V: TRBV12-3/TRBV12-4; CDR3: ASSQQGWTEAF
J: TRBJ2-6; V: TRBV5-1; CDR3: ASSVDRAPGANVLT
J: TRBJ2-5; V: TRBV11-2; CDR3: ASSLDRSETQY
J: TRBJ1-1; V: TRBV4-2; CDR3: ASSQKTGLNTEAF
J: TRBJ1-1; V: TRBV6-1; CDR3: ASIHRSLTEAF
J: TRBJ2-5; V: TRBV20-1; CDR3: SARPGPEETQY
J: TRBJ2-6; V: TRBV7-9; CDR3: ASGLDSRVLT
J: TRBJ1-2; V: TRBV12-3/TRBV12-4; CDR3: ASRPGQGKVFSSGYT
J: TRBJ2-7; V: TRBV29-1; CDR3: SVESGGMGEQY
J: TRBJ1-2; V: TRBV20-1; CDR3: SARDGGGSANYGYT
J: TRBJ1-2; V: TRBV6-1; CDR3: ASTGQGALIKGYT
J: TRBJ1-2; V: TRBV15; CDR3: ATSRDLGANYGYT
J: TRBJ2-1; V: TRBV20-1; CDR3: SARAGRISYNEQF
J: TRBJ2-3; V: TRBV11-2; CDR3: ASSLDAGYRTDTQY
J: TRBJ1-2; V: TRBV4-1; CDR3: ASNQDEVGKGYT
J: TRBJ2-6; V: TRBV13; CDR3: ASSFGNRVANVLT
J: TRBJ1-2; V: TRBV7-8; CDR3: ASSLGGTGHYGYT
J: TRBJ1-2; V: TRBV7-2; CDR3: ASSVGGVLG
J: TRBJ1-1; V: TRBV3-1; CDR3: ASSPQSTEAF
J: TRBJ2-1; V: TRBV7-9; CDR3: ASSFGGVNEQF
J: TRBJ2-2; V: TRBV6-1; CDR3: ASRTDHTGELF
J: TRBJ2-3; V: TRBV18; CDR3: ASSFDRAQY
J: TRBJ2-2; V: TRBV7-9; CDR3: ASNFNTGELF
J: TRBJ2-1; V: TRBV4-1; CDR3: ASSLNRVRSYNEQF
J: TRBJ1-1; V: TRBV29-1; CDR3: SAGARNTEAF
J: TRBJ1-6; V: TRBV7-9; CDR3: ASSVLGGESSYNSPLH
J: TRBJ1-6; V: TRBV7-9; CDR3: ASSLGGSGFNSPLH
J: TRBJ1-6; V: TRBV7-2; CDR3: VSSLEAGVDSPLH
J: TRBJ1-6; V: TRBV12-3/TRBV12-4; CDR3: ASSMGQDNSPLH
J: TRBJ2-1; V: TRBV20-1; CDR3: SAPELASSYNEQF
J: TRBJ2-1; V: TRBV20-1; CDR3: SAQVAGGIHNEQF
J: TRBJ1-1; V: TRBV20-1; CDR3: SARDHSRVGTEAF
J: TRBJ2-7; V: TRBV12-3/TRBV12-4; CDR3: ASTSPQGLDSYEQY
J: TRBJ2-2; V: TRBV6-2/TRBV6-3; CDR3: ASSSLPRGSANTGELF
J: TRBJ2-1; V: TRBV30; CDR3: AWMDRETEQF
J: TRBJ1-3; V: TRBV27; CDR3: ASRSQGSADTIY
J: TRBJ2-1; V: TRBV15; CDR3: ATSRAYNEQF
J: TRBJ2-1; V: TRBV5-1; CDR3: ASSHGGYEQF